These 10 T cell receptor beta chains originate from one sample sequenced in a study of early T cells in non-severe SARS-CoV-2 infection. One entry per CDR3 protein results from TCRdb running MiXCR on the 5' RACE reads. This table holds 71,000 or so distinct CDR3 sequences, 12% to 15% found once. The specimen was whole blood. The receptors were gathered from an adult who was a healthcare worker with PCR-confirmed SARS-CoV-2 infection or an uninfected control (not recorded which).

Judged by abundance, this clonotype is medium-sized (0.01 to 0.1%). DNA for the CDR3: TGTGCCAGCAGCGCGGAGGAGTACAATGAGCAGTTCTTC. Translated, it gives CASSAEEYNEQFF. This chain connects TRBV6-2 or TRBV6-3 to TRBJ2-1; D may be TRBD2 (5 bases). Germline CDR1 MNHEY, CDR2 SVGEGT. V dropped 6 bases and J dropped 4 bases, with 10 bases sitting between them. CDR3 size: 13 residues.

This clonotype has ten or more counts. The chain links TRBV7-6 to TRBJ1-1, with D unclear. CDR1 and CDR2 (germline): SGHVS, FNYEAQ. The CDR3 runs 13 residues. V lost 1 base, J lost 0 bases, and 3 bases lay in between. The CDR3 loop reads CASSLEMNTEAFF. CDR3 nucleotide sequence: TGTGCCAGCAGCTTAGAGATGAACACTGAAGCTTTCTTT. The full variable domain, rest sourced from reference TRBV7-6 and TRBJ1-1, is GAGVSQSPRYKVTKRGQDVALRCDPISGHVSLYWYRQALGQGPEFLTYFNYEAQQDKSGLPNDRFSAERPEGSISTLTIQRTEQRDSAMYRCASSLEMNTEAFFGQGTRLTVV.

V gene TRBV30 combines with J gene TRBJ1-1; maybe TRBD1 (5 bases). Germline CDR1 is GTSNPN and CDR2 is SVGIG (reference sequence). The CDR3 runs to 13 residues. Trimming took 3 bases from V and 4 from J, leaving 12 bases between them. The CDR3 sequence: CAWSLRGGTEAFF. Here the CDR3 DNA reads TGTGCCTGGAGCCTAAGGGGCGGCACTGAAGCTTTCTTT. The variable domain in full, with the rest retrieved from reference TRBV30 and TRBJ1-1, is SQTIHQWPATLVQPVGSPLSLECTVEGTSNPNLYWYRQAAGRGLQLLFYSVGIGQISSEVPQNLSASRPQDRQFILSSKKLLLSDSGFYLCAWSLRGGTEAFFGQGTRLTVV.

This clonotype was observed at least ten times. This chain links TRBV20-1 with TRBJ2-1; perhaps TRBD1 as D (5 bases). V dropped 0 bases and J dropped 8 bases, with 14 bases sitting between them. The CDR3 sequence is 14 residues long. The V gene's germline CDR1 is DFQATT and CDR2 SNEGSKA (reference sequence). For the CDR3, the DNA is TGCAGTGCTAGAGAAGGGGCTGCCCTGGATGAGCAGTTCTTC. Translation: CSAREGAALDEQFF.

This sequence joins TRBV20-1 and TRBJ2-3, with D possibly matching TRBD2 (5 bases). The germline CDR1 and CDR2 sequences are DFQATT and SNEGSKA (reference sequence). The CDR3 has 14 amino acids. The V gene lost 4 bases and the J gene lost 4 bases, with 15 bases spanning the gap. CDR3 coding DNA: TGCAGTGCTACCCCGAGCGGACTTCCAGATACGCAGTATTTT. As protein: CSATPSGLPDTQYF.

In DNA, the CDR3 is TGTGCCAGTAGCGGGGCGGAGGGGCACAATGAGCAGTTCTTC. Its translation is CASSGAEGHNEQFF. The chain is built from TRBV19 and TRBJ2-1; D may be TRBD2 (6 bases). This CDR3 spans 14 amino acids. Between the trimmed V and J ends, which lost 6 bases and 5 bases, there was a span of 14 bases. Looked up from germline, CDR1 is LNHDA and CDR2 is SQIVND (reference sequence).

This clonotype was observed a few times. The genes are TRBV28 and TRBJ2-4; D is unresolved. The CDR3 runs 13 residues. Germline V gives CDR1 MDHEN, CDR2 SYDVKM. V lost 3 bases, J lost 9 bases, and 12 bases lay in between. The CDR3 DNA sequence: TGTGCCAGCAGTTTCGGATACAGCGCCATTCAGTACTTC. This codes for CASSFGYSAIQYF.

The J gene is TRBJ2-6, the V gene TRBV19, with TRBD1 as a possible D gene (5 bases). In germline, CDR1 is LNHDA, CDR2 SQIVND (reference sequence). This CDR3 spans 16 amino acids. With 5 bases removed from V and 4 bases from J, the gap between germline ends came to 15 bases. CDR3 protein: CASSPRPGSGANVLTF. The CDR3 bases are TGTGCCAGTAGTCCTCGGCCAGGGTCGGGGGCCAACGTCCTGACTTTC. Full variable domain (remainder filled in from reference TRBV19 and TRBJ2-6): DGGITQSPKYLFRKEGQNVTLSCEQNLNHDAMYWYRQDPGQGLRLIYYSQIVNDFQKGDIAEGYSVSREKKESFPLTVTSAQKNPTAFYLCASSPRPGSGANVLTFGAGSRLTVL.

The rearrangement links TRBV27 to TRBJ2-3; TRBD2 aligns across 14 bases. The V segment lost 4 bases and the J segment 0 bases; nucleotides outside the gene matches: 9. This CDR3 region has 19 residues. Germline-derived CDR1 and CDR2 are MNHEY and SMNVEV (reference sequence). The CDR3 DNA reads as TGTGCCAGCAGTTACCGGACTAGCGGGGGGCCCTTGAGCACAGATACGCAGTATTTT. Amino acid sequence: CASSYRTSGGPLSTDTQYF.

In its sample, this clonotype was seen a few times. The chain combines TRBV3-1 with TRBJ1-6, with D unresolved. V was trimmed by 1 base and J by 7 bases, leaving 8 bases between them. Germline-derived CDR1 and CDR2 are LGHDT and YNNKEL (reference sequence). The CDR3 is 14 amino acids. CDR3 coding DNA: TGTGCCAGCAGCCAAGCGGGTTTAAATTCACCCCTCCACTTT. This sequence encodes CASSQAGLNSPLHF. Variable domain in full (rest from reference TRBV3-1 and TRBJ1-6): DTAVSQTPKYLVTQMGNDKSIKCEQNLGHDTMYWYKQDSKKFLKIMFSYNNKELIINETVPNRFSPKSPDKAHLNLHINSLELGDSAVYFCASSQAGLNSPLHFGNGTRLTVT.